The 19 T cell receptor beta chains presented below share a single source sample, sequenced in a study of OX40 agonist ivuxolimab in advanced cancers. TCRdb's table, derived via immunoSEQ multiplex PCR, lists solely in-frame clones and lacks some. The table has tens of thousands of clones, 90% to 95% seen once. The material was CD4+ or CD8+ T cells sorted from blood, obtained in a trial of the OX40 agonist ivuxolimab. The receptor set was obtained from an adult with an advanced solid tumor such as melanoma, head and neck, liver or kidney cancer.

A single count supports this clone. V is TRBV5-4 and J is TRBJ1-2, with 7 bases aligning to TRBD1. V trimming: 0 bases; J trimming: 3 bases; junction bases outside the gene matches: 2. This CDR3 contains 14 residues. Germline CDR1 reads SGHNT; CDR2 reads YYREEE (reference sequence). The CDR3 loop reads CASSLEGGDYGYTF. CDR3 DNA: TGTGCCAGCAGCTTGGAAGGGGGCGACTATGGCTACACCTTC.

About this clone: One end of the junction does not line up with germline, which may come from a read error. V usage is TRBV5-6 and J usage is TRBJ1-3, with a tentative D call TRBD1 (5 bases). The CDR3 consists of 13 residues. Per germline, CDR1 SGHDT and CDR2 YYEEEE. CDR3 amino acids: CASSYAGTDERGF. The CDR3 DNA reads TGTGCCAGCAGCTATGCGGGGACGGACGAGCGTGGATTT.

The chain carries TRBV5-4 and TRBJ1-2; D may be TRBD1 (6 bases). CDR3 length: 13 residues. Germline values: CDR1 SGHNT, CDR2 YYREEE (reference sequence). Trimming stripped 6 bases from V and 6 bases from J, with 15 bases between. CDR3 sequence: CASKNGGGHGYTF. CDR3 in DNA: TGTGCCAGCAAAAACGGCGGGGGGCATGGCTACACCTTC.

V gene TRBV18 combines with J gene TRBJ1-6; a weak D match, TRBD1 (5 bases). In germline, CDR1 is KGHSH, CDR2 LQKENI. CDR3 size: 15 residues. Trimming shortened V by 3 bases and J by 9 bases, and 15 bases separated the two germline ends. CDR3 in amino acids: CASSPPSEGPSPLHF. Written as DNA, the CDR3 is TGTGCCAGCTCACCTCCCTCCGAGGGGCCTTCACCCCTCCACTTT.

The CDR3 nucleotides are TGTGCCAGCAGACCGGATAGCGGGGGAAGGGGAGAGACCCAGTACTTC. It codes for CASRPDSGGRGETQYF. This chain connects TRBV27 to TRBJ2-5; 9 bases align to TRBD2. CDR3 length equals 16 residues. The germline gives CDR1 MNHEY, CDR2 SMNVEV (reference sequence). Germline trimming cut 6 bases from V and 4 bases from J; bases unmatched to any gene: 12.

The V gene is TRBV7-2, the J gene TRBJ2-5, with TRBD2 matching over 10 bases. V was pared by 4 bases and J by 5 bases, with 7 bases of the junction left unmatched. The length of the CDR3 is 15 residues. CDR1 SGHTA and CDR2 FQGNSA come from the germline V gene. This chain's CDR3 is CASSYPGTSAETQYF. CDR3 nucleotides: TGTGCCAGCAGCTACCCCGGGACTAGCGCGGAGACCCAGTACTTC.

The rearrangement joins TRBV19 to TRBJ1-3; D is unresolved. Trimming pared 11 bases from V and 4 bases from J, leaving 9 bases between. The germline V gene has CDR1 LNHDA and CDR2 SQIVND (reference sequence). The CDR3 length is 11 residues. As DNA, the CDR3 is TGTGCCTCCCGATCCGGAAACACCATATATTTT. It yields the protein CASRSGNTIYF.

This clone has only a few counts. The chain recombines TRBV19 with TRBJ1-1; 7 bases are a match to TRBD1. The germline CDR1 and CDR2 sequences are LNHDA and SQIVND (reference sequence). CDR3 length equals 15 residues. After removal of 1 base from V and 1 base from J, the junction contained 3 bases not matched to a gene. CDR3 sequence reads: CASSIGQGTNTEAFF. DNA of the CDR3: TGTGCCAGTAGTATAGGACAGGGCACGAACACTGAAGCTTTCTTT.

CDR3 sequence reads: CATSSPGRGNFYEQYF. CDR3 DNA sequence: TGTGCCACCAGCAGTCCCGGACGGGGGAACTTCTACGAGCAGTACTTC. The chain carries TRBV15 and TRBJ2-7, with D maybe TRBD2 (6 bases). This CDR3 region has 16 residues. CDR1 and CDR2 (germline): LNHNV, YYDKDF (reference sequence). V gave up 3 bases and J gave up 3 bases, with 18 bases separating them.

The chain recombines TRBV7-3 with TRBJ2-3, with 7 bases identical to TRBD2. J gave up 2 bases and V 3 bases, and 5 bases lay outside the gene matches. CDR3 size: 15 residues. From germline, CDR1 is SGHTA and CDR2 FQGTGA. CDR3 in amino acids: CASSFSAGFTDTQYF. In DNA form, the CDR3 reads TGTGCCAGCAGCTTCTCAGCGGGGTTCACAGATACGCAGTATTTT.

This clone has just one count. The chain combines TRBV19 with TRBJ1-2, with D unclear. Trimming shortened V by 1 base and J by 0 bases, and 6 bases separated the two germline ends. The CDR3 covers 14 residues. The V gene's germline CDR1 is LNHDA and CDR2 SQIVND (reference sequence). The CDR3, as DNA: TGTGCCAGTAGTATAGCCGGGGCTAACTATGGCTACACCTTC. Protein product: CASSIAGANYGYTF.

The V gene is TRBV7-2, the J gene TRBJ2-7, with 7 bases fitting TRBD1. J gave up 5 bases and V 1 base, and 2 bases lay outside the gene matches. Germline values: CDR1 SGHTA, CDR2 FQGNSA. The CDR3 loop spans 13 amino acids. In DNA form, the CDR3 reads TGTGCCAGCAGCTTAGACAGGGGACACGAGCAGTACTTC. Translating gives CASSLDRGHEQYF.

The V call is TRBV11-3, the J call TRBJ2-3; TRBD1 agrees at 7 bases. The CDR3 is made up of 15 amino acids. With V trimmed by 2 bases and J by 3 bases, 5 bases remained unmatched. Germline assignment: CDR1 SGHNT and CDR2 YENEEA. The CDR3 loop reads CASSLRQGRTDTQYF. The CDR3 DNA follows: TGTGCCAGCAGCTTAAGACAGGGTAGAACAGATACGCAGTATTTT.

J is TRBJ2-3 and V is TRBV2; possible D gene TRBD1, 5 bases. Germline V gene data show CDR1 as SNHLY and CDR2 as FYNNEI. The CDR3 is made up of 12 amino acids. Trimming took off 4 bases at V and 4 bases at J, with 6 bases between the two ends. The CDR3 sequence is CASSGGADTQYF. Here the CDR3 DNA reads TGTGCCAGCAGTGGGGGCGCAGATACGCAGTATTTT. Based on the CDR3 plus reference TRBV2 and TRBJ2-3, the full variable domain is EPEVTQTPSHQVTQMGQEVILRCVPISNHLYFYWYRQILGQKVEFLVSFYNNEISEKSEIFDDQFSVERPDGSNFTLKIRSTKLEDSAMYFCASSGGADTQYFGPGTRLTVL.

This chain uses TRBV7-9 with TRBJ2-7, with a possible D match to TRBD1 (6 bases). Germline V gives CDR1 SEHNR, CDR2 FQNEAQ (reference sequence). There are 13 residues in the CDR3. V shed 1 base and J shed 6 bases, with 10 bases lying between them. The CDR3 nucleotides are TGTGCCAGCAGCTTAGGACAGGTGGCCGAGCAGTACTTC. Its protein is CASSLGQVAEQYF.

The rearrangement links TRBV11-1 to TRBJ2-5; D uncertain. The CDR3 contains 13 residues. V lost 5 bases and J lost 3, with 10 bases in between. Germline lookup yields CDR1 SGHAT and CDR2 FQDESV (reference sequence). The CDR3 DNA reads TGTGCCAGCAGCCCCGGAGTTAAAGAGACCCAGTACTTC. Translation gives CASSPGVKETQYF.

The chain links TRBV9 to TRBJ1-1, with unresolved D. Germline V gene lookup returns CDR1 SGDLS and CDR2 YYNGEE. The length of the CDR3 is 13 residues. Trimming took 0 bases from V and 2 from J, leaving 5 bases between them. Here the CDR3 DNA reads TGTGCCAGCAGCGTAGGGTCAAACACTGAAGCTTTCTTT. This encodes CASSVGSNTEAFF.

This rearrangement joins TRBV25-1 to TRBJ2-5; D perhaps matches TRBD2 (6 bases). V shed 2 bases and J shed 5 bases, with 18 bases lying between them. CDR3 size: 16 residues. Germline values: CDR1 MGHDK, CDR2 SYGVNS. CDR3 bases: TGTGCCAGCAGTGAAAATCAGGGTTCCAGCGGGGAGACCCAGTACTTC. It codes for CASSENQGSSGETQYF.

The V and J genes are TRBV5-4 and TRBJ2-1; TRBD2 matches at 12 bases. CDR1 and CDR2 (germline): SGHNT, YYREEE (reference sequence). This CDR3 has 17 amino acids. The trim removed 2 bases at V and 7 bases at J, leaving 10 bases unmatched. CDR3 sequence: CASSFVNRLAGENEQFF. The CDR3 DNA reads TGTGCCAGCAGCTTTGTCAACAGACTAGCGGGAGAGAATGAGCAGTTCTTC.